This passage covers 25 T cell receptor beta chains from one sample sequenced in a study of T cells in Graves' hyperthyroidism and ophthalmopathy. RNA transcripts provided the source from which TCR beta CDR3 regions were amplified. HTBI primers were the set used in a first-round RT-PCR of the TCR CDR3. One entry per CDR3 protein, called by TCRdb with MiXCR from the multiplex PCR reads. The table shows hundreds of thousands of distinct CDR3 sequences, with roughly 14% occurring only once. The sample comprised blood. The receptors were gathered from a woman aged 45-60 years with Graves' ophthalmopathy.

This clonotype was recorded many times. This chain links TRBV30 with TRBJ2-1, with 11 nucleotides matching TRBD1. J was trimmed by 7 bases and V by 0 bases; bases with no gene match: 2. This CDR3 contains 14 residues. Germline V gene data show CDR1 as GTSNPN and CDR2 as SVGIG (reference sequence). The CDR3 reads CAWSVGQGANEQFF. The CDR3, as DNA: TGTGCCTGGAGTGTTGGACAGGGGGCTAATGAGCAGTTCTTC.

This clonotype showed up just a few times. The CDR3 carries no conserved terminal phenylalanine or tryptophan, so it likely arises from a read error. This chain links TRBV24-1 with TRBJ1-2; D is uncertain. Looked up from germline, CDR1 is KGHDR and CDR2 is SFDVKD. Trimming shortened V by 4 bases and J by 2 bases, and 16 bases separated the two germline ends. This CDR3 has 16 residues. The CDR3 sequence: CATSDFRSGWNYGYTL. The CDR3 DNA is TGTGCCACCAGTGACTTCCGGTCGGGGTGGAACTATGGCTACACCCTC.

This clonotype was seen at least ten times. In DNA, the CDR3 is TGTGCCAGCAGTAAAGGGGACAGCCCTGGCTACACCTTC. This encodes CASSKGDSPGYTF. The J gene is TRBJ1-2, the V gene TRBV6-1; 7 bases are a match to TRBD1. Per the germline V gene, CDR1 is MNHNS and CDR2 is SASEGT. Losses at the gene ends were 5 bases for V and 7 bases for J; bases not matched to a gene: 7. The CDR3 extends over 13 amino acids.

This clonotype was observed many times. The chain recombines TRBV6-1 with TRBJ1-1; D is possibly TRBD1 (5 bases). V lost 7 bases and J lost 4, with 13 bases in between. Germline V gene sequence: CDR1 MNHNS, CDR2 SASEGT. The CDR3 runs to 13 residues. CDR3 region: CASTFGASTEAFF. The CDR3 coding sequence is TGTGCCAGCACCTTCGGGGCAAGCACTGAAGCTTTCTTT.

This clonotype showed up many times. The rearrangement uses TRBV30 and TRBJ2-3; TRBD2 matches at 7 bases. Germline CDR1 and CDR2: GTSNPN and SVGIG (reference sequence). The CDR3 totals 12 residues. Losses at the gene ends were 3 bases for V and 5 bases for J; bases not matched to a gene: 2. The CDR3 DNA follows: TGTGCCTGGAGGGGGGGGGGAGATACGCAGTATTTT. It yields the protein CAWRGGGDTQYF.

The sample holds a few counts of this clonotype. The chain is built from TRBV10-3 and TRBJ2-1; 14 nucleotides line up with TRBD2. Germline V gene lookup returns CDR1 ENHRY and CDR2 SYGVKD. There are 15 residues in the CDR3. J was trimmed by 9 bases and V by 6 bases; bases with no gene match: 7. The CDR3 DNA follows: TGTGCCATCAGCCAAGGACTAGCGGGAGGTGGTGAGCAGTTCTTC. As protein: CAISQGLAGGGEQFF.

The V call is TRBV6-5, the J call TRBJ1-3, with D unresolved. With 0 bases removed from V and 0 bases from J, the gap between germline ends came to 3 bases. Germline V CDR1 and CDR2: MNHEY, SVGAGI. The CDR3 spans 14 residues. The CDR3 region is CASSYSPSGNTIYF. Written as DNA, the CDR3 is TGTGCCAGCAGTTACTCGCCCTCTGGAAACACCATATATTTT.

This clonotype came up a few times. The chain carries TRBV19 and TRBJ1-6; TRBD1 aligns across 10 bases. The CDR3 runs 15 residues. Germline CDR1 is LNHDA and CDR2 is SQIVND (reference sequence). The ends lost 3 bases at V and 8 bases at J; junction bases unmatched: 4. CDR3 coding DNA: TGTGCCAGTAGTATTCCTGGGACAGGGGATTCACCCCTCCACTTT. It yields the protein CASSIPGTGDSPLHF. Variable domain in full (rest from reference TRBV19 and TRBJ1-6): DGGITQSPKYLFRKEGQNVTLSCEQNLNHDAMYWYRQDPGQGLRLIYYSQIVNDFQKGDIAEGYSVSREKKESFPLTVTSAQKNPTAFYLCASSIPGTGDSPLHFGNGTRLTVT.

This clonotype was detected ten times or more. Here the CDR3 reads CASSRSGLAGDTQYF. DNA of the CDR3: TGTGCCAGCAGTAGATCGGGGCTAGCGGGGGATACGCAGTATTTT. The V call is TRBV7-2, the J call TRBJ2-3; 9 positions match TRBD2. The germline V gene encodes CDR1 SGHTA and CDR2 FQGNSA. V gave up 6 bases and J gave up 6 bases; unmatched junction bases: 10. This CDR3 region has 15 residues. Full variable domain (rest looked up from reference TRBV7-2 and TRBJ2-3): GAGVSQSPSNKVTEKGKDVELRCDPISGHTALYWYRQSLGQGLEFLIYFQGNSAPDKSGLPSDRFSAERTGGSVSTLTIQRTQQEDSAVYLCASSRSGLAGDTQYFGPGTRLTVL.

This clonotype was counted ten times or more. The CDR3 nucleotides read TGTGCCAGCAGTGAGATAGGAGGGGTGAAGTACTTC. Amino acids: CASSEIGGVKYF. This chain uses TRBV2 with TRBJ2-5; TRBD2 is a possible D gene (6 bases). This CDR3 is 12 amino acids long. Germline V gene lookup returns CDR1 SNHLY and CDR2 FYNNEI. V lost 3 bases, J lost 12 bases, and 14 bases lay in between.

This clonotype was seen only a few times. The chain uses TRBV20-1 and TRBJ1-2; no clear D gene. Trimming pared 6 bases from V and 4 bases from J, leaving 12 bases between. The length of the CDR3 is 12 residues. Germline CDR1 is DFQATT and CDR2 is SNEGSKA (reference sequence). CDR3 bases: TGCAGTGCCTTGAGTGACACCTATGGCTACACCTTC. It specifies CSALSDTYGYTF.

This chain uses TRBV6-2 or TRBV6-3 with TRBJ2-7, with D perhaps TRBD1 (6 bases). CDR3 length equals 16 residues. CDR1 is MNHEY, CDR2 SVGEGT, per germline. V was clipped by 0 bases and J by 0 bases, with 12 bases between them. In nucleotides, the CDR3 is TGTGCCAGCAGTTACTCCGGACAGCCCAACTCCTACGAGCAGTACTTC. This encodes CASSYSGQPNSYEQYF.

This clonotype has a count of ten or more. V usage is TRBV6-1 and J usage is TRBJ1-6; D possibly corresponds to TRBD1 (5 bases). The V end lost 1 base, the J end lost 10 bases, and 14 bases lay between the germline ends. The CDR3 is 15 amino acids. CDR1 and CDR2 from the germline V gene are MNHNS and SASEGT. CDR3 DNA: TGTGCCAGCAGTGAAGATGGGGGGAGCAGGTCACCCCTCCACTTT. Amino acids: CASSEDGGSRSPLHF.

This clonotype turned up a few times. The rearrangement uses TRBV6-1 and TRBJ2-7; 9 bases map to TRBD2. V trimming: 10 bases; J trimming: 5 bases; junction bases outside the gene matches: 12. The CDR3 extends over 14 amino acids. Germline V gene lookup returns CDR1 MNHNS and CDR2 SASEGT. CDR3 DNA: TGTGCCACCTCTGGGGCGGGAGGGCCCCACGAGCAGTACTTC. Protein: CATSGAGGPHEQYF.

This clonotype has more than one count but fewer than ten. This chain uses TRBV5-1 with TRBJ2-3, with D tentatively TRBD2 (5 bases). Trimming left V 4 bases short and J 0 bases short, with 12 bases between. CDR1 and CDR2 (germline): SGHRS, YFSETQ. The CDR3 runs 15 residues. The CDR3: CASSGGLSSTDTQYF. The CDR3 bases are TGCGCCAGCAGCGGCGGACTGTCTAGCACAGATACGCAGTATTTT.

Here the CDR3 reads CASSARGGDYEQYF. The CDR3 nucleotides read TGCGCCAGCAGCGCCCGGGGAGGGGACTACGAGCAGTACTTC. The chain carries TRBV5-1 and TRBJ2-7; TRBD2 matches at 7 bases. Germline trimming cut 4 bases from V and 3 bases from J; bases unmatched to any gene: 7. Germline lookup yields CDR1 SGHRS and CDR2 YFSETQ. The CDR3 contains 14 residues. Together with reference TRBV5-1 and TRBJ2-7, the CDR3 gives the full variable domain: KAGVTQTPRYLIKTRGQQVTLSCSPISGHRSVSWYQQTPGQGLQFLFEYFSETQRNKGNFPGRFSGRQFSNSRSEMNVSTLELGDSALYLCASSARGGDYEQYFGPGTRLTVT.

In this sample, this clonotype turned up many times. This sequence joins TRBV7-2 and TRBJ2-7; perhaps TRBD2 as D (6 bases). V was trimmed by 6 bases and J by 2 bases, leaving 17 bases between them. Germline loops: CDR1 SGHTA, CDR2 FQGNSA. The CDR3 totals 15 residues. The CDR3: CASRYNRDSPYEQYF. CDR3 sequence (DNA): TGTGCCAGCAGATACAATCGGGACTCTCCCTACGAGCAGTACTTC.

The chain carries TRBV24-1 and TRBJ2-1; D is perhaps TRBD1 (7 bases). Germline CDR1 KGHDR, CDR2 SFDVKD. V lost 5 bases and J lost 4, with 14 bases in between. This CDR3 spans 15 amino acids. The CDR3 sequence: CATSGMTGRYNEQFF. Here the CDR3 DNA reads TGTGCCACCAGTGGCATGACAGGGAGGTACAATGAGCAGTTCTTC.

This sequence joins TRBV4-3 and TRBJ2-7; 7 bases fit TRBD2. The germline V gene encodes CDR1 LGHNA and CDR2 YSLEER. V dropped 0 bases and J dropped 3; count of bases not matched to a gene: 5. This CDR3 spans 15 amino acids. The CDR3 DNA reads TGCGCCAGCAGCCAAGATCGCGGGAGTGACTACGAGCAGTACTTC. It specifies CASSQDRGSDYEQYF.

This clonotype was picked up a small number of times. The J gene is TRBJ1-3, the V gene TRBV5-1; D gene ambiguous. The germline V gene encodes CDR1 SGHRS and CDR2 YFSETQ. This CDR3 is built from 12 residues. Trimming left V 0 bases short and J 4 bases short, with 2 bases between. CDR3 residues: CASSLEGNTIYF. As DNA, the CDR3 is TGCGCCAGCAGCTTGGAAGGAAACACCATATATTTT.

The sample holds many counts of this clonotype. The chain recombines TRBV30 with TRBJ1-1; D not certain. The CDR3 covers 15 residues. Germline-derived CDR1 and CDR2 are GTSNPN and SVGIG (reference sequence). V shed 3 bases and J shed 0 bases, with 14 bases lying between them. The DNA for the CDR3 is TGTGCCTGGAGGGTCAGCTCGGTACTGAACACTGAAGCTTTCTTT. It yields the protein CAWRVSSVLNTEAFF.

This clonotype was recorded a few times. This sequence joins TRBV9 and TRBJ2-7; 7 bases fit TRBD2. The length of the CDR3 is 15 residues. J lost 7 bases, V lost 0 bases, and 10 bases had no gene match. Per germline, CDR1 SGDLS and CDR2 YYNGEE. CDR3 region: CASSVAKEGREEQYF. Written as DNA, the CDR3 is TGTGCCAGCAGCGTAGCTAAGGAGGGGCGGGAGGAGCAGTACTTC.

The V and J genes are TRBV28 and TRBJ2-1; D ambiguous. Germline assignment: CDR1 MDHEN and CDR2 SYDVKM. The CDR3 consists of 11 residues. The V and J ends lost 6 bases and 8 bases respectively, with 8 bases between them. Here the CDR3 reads CASRALHEQFF. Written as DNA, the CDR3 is TGTGCCAGCAGGGCTCTGCATGAGCAGTTCTTC.

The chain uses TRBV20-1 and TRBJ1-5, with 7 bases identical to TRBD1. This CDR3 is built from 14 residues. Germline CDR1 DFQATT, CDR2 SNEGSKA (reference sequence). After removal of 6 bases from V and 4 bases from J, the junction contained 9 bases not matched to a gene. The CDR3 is CSAATGQINQPQHF. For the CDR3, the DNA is TGCAGTGCGGCAACGGGACAGATAAATCAGCCCCAGCATTTT.

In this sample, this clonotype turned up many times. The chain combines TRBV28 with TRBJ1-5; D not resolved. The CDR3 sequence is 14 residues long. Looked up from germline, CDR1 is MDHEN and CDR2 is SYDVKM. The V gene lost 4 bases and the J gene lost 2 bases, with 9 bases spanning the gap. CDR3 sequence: CASSSPLGNQPQHF. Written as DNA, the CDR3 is TGTGCCAGCAGTTCCCCACTCGGCAATCAGCCCCAGCATTTT.